This TCR beta chain was found in a study of blood T cell repertoires in COVID-19. Study-level background: T cells, B-cell-depleted T cells, or PBMCs provided the cDNA or gDNA that served as material.

Germline V CDR1 and CDR2: MNHEY, SMNVEV (reference sequence). With V trimmed by 5 bases and J by 2 bases, 4 bases remained unmatched. This CDR3 is built from 15 residues. As originally analysed: The authors estimated nucleated cell counts from reference gene primer amplification. Sequencing was performed with immunoSEQ multiplex PCR; in TCRdb, only in-frame clones are kept and a portion is missing. V and J calls plus clone size are reproduced from that table; the DNA served to infer D and trimming. The repertoire holds under 200,000 clones, roughly 90% seen once, with 0.5% to 0.6% in the top ten. This chain uses TRBV27 with TRBJ2-1; the match to TRBD2 covers 9 bases. This sequence originates from a man between 50 and 59 years old with acute or convalescent COVID-19. The sample taken for sequencing was peripheral blood. DNA for the CDR3: TGTGCCAGCAGTACTCTAGCGGGAACCTACAATGAGCAGTTCTTC. It is translated as CASSTLAGTYNEQFF.